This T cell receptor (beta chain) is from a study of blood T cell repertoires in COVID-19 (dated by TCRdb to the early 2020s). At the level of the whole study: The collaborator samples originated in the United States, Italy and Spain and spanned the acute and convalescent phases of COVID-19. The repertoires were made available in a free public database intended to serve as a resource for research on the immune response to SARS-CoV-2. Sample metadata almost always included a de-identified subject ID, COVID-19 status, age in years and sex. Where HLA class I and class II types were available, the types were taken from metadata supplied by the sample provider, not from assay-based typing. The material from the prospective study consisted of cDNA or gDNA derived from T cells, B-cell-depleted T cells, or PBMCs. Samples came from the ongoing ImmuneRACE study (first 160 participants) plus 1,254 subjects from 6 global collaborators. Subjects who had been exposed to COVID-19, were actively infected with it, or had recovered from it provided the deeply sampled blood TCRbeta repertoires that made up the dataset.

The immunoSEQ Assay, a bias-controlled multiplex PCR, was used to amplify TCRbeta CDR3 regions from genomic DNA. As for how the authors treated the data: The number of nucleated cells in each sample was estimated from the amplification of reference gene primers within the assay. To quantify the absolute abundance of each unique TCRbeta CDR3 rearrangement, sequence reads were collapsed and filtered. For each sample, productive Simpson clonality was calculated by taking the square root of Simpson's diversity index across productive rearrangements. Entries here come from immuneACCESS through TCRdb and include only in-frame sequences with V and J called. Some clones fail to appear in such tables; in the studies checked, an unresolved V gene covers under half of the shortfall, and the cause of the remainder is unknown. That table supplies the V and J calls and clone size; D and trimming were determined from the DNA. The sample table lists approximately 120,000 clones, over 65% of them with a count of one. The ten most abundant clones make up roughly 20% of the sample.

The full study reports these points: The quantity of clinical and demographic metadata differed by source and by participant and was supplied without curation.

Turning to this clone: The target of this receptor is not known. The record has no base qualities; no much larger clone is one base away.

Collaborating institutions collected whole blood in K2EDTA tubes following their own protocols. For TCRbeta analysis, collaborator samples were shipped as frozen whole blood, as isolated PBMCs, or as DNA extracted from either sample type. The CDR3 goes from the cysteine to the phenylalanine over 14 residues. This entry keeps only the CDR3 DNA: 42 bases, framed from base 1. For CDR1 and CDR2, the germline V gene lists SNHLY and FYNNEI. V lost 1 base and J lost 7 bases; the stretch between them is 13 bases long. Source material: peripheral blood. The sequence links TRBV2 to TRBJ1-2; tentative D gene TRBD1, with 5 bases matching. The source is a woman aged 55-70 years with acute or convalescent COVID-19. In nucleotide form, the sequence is TGTGCCAGCAGTGAAGGGGTGCCGGGGGGTGGCTACACCTTC. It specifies CASSEGVPGGGYTF.